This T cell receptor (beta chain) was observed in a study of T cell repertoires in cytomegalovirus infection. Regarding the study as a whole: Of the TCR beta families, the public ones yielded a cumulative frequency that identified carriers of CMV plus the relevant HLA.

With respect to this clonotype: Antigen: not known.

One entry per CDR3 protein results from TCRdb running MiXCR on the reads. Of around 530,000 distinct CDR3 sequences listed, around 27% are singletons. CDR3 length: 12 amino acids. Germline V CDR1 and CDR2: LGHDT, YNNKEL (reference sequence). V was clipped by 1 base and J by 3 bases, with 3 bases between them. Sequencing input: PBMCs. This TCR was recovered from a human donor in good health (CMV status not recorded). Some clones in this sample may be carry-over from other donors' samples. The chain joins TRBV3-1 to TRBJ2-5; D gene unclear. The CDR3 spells CASSQAEETQYF. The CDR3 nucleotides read TGTGCCAGCAGCCAAGCGGAAGAGACCCAGTACTTC.